This T cell receptor beta chain came from a study of blood T cell repertoires in COVID-19. The overall study: COVID-19 samples collected from the United States, Italy and Spain covered acute and convalescent phases.

Clones were sequenced by immunoSEQ multiplex PCR, and TCRdb holds only the in-frame ones, with some missing. The table shows some 190,000 clones, with about 84% occurring only once. This CDR3 has 15 residues. Germline loops: CDR1 MDHEN, CDR2 SYDVKM. With 6 bases clipped from V and 5 bases from J, the junction kept 7 bases outside the gene matches. The specimen was peripheral blood. J is TRBJ2-2 and V is TRBV28; 9 positions match TRBD2. The receptor comes from an older person with COVID-19, enrolled during active disease. DNA of the CDR3: TGTGCCAGCAGGCGTAGCGGGAGTAGTACCGGGGAGCTGTTTTTT. This translates into CASRRSGSSTGELFF.